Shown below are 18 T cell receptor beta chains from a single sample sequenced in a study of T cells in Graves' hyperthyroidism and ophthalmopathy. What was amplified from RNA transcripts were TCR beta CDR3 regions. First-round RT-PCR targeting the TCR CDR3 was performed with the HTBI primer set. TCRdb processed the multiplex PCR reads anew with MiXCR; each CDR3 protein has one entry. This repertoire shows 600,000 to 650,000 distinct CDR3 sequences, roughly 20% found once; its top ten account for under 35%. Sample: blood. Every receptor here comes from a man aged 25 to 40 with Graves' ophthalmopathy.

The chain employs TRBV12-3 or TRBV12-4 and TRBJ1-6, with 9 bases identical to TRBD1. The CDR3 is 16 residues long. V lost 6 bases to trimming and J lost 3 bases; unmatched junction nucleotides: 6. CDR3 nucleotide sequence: TGTGCCAGCAGCCCGGGACAGGGCAACTATAATTCACCCCTCCACTTT. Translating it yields CASSPGQGNYNSPLHF.

The CDR3 DNA reads TGTGCCAGCAGCCAGGAGGACAGGGGTCCGTACGAGCAGTACTTC. It translates to CASSQEDRGPYEQYF. The chain is built from TRBV4-2 and TRBJ2-7, with 9 positions matching TRBD1. V lost 3 bases and J lost 4; bases outside the gene matches: 7. Germline V gene lookup returns CDR1 LGHNA and CDR2 YNFKEQ. The CDR3 is made up of 15 amino acids.

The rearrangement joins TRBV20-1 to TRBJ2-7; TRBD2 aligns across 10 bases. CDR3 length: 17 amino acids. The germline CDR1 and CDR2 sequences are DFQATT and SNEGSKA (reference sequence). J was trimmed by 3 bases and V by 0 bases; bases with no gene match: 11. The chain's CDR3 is CSARDPLAGVPFYEQYF. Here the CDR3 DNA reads TGCAGTGCTAGAGATCCCCTAGCGGGAGTCCCTTTCTACGAGCAGTACTTC.

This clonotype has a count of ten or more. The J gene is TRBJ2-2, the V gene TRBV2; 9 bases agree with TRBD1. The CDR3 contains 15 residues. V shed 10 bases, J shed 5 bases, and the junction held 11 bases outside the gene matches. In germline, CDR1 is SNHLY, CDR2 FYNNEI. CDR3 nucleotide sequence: TGTGCCACCACGATGGGACAGGGAAGAACCGGGGAGCTGTTTTTT. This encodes CATTMGQGRTGELFF.

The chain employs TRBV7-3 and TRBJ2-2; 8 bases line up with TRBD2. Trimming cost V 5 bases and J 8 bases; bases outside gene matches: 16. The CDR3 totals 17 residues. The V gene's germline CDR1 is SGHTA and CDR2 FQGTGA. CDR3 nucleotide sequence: TGTGCCAGCAGCCGACACCCCGGGACTAGGGGTTCGGGGGAGCTGTTTTTT. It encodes CASSRHPGTRGSGELFF.

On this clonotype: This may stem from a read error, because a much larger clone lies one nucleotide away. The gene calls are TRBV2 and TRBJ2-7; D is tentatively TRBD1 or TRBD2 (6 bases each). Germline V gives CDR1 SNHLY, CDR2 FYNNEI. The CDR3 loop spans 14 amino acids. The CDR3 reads CGSKGRGVSYEQYF. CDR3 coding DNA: TGTGGCAGCAAAGGTAGGGGGGTCTCCTACGAGCAGTACTTC.

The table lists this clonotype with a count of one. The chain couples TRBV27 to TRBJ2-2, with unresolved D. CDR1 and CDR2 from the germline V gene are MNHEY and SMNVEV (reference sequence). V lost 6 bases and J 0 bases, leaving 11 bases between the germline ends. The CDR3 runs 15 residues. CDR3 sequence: CASSYSAPNTGELFF. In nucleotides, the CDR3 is TGTGCCAGCAGCTATAGTGCCCCGAACACCGGGGAGCTGTTTTTT.

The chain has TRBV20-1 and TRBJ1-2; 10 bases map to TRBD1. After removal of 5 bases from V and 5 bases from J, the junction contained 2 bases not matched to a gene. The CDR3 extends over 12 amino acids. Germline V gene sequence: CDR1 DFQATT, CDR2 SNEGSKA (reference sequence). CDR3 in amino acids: CSALGQGYGYTF. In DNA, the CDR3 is TGCAGTGCTTTGGGACAGGGGTATGGCTACACCTTC.

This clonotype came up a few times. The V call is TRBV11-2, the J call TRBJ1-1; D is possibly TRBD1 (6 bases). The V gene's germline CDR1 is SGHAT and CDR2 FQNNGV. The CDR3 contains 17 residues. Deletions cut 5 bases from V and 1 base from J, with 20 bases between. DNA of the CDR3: TGTGCCAGCAGCACCCCAGGGGCCGGGACCCCGAACACTGAAGCTTTCTTT. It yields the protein CASSTPGAGTPNTEAFF.

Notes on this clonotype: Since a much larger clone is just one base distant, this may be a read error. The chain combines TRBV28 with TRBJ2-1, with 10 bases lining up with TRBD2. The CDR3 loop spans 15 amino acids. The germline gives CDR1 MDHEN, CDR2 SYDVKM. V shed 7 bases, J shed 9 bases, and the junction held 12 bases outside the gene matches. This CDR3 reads CASTIAGGAGSEQFF. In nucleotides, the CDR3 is TGTGCCAGCACTATAGCGGGAGGCGCGGGTTCTGAGCAGTTCTTC.

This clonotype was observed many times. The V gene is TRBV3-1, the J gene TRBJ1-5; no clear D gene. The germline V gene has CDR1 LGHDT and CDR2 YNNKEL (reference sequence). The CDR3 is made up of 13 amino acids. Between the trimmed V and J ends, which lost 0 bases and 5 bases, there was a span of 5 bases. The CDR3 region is CASSQEGHQPQHF. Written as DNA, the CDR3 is TGTGCCAGCAGCCAAGAAGGACATCAGCCCCAGCATTTT.

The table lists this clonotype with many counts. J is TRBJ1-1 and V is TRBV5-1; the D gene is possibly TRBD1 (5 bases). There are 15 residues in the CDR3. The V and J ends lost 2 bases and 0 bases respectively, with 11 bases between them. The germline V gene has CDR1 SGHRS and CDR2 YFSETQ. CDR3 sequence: CASSLRDGLNTEAFF. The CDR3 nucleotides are TGCGCCAGCAGCTTACGGGACGGCCTGAACACTGAAGCTTTCTTT.

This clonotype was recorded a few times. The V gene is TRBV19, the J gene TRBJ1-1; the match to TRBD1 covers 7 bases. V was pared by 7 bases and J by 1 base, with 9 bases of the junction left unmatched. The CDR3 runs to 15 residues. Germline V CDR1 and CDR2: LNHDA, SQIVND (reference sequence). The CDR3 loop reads CASTAAGTANTEAFF. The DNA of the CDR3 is TGTGCCAGTACCGCGGCCGGGACAGCGAACACTGAAGCTTTCTTT.

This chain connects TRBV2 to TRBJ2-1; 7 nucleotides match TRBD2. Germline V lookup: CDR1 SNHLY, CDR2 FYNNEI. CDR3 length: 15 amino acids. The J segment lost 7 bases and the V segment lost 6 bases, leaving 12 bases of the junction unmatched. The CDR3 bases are TGTGCCAGCAGCGCGACTAGCTCCTTGGATAATGAGCAGTTCTTC. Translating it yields CASSATSSLDNEQFF.

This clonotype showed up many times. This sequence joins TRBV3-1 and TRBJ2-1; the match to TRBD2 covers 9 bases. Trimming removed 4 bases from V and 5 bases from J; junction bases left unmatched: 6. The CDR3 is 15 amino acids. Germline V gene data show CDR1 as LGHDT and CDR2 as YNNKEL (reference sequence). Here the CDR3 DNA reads TGTGCCAGCAGCCGCCGACTAGCGGATAACAATGAGCAGTTCTTC. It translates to CASSRRLADNNEQFF.

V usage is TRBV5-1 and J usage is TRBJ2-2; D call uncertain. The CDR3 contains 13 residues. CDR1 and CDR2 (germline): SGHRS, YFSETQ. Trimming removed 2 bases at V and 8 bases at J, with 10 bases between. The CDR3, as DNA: TGCGCCAGCAGCTTCCGACCTGGGGGGGAGCTGTTTTTT. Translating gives CASSFRPGGELFF. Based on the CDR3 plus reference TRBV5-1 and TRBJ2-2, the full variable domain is KAGVTQTPRYLIKTRGQQVTLSCSPISGHRSVSWYQQTPGQGLQFLFEYFSETQRNKGNFPGRFSGRQFSNSRSEMNVSTLELGDSALYLCASSFRPGGELFFGEGSRLTVL.

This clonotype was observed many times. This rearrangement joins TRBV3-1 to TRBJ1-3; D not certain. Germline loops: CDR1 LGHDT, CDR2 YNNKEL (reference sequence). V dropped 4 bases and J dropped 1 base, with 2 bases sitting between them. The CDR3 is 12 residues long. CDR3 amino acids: CASSRSGNTIYF. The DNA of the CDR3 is TGTGCCAGCAGCCGATCTGGAAACACCATATATTTT.

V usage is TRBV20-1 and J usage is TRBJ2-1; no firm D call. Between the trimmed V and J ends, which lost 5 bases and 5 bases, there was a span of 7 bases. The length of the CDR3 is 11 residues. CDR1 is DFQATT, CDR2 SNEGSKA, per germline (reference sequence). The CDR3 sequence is CSAPLNNEQFF. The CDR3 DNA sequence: TGCAGTGCTCCACTAAACAATGAGCAGTTCTTC.